This T cell receptor (beta chain) was found in a study of vaccination effects on CD4 cells after COVID-19. In the study overall: ViraFEST expansion of antigen-specific CD4+ T cells with viral peptide pools preceded sequencing.

Some clones are missing from TCRdb's copy, which holds only in-frame ones; the method was immunoSEQ multiplex PCR. This sample has about 74,000 clones, with roughly three quarters found just once. Comments on this clone: Its antigen remains unidentified.

Culturing for around 10 days preceded CD4+ T cell isolation. Neither prior SARS-CoV-2 infection nor positive nucleocapsid antibodies were present in the vaccine recipients. Trimming removed 8 bases at V and 1 base at J, with 11 bases between. Germline-derived CDR1 and CDR2 are ENHRY and SYGVKD. The CDR3 runs to 13 residues. This sequence originates from a human donor who received a COVID-19 vaccine. The source material was CD4+ T cells from PBMCs cultured without peptide, sampled before COVID-19 vaccination. The chain combines TRBV10-3 with TRBJ1-1; no definite D call. The CDR3: CAIEGYPNTEAFF. The CDR3 DNA reads as TGTGCCATCGAAGGGTATCCGAACACTGAAGCTTTCTTT.